The clone carrying this TCR beta chain occurred many times. Authors' processing steps: The assay estimated nucleated cells by amplifying reference gene primers. The method was immunoSEQ multiplex PCR; TCRdb's version includes in-frame clones alone and lacks a portion of them. V and J calls and clone size are those listed in that table; D and trimming were worked out from the DNA. The table lists 150,000 or so clones, 75% to 90% of them singletons. The data derive from a study of blood T cell repertoires in COVID-19. As for the study in general: COVID-19 samples, acute and convalescent, were from the United States, Italy and Spain. The cDNA or gDNA used as material had been derived from T cells, B-cell-depleted T cells, or PBMCs.

Trimming left V 1 base short and J 1 base short, with 11 bases between. The CDR3 spans 15 residues. Per germline, CDR1 LNHDA and CDR2 SQIVND (reference sequence). The chain has TRBV19 and TRBJ2-7; D may be TRBD2 (6 bases). Sequenced sample: peripheral blood. This clonotype was sampled from a man between 60 and 75 years old with active or convalescent COVID-19. Here the CDR3 DNA reads TGTGCCAGTAGTATAGGAGCGGGTCTTTCCTACGAGCAGTACTTC. Translation gives CASSIGAGLSYEQYF.